The clone carrying this TCR beta chain has just one count. The antigen is undetermined. This sample was included in a study of shared clonotypes between healthy human individuals. The protocol was immunoSEQ multiplex PCR, while the TCRdb copy is restricted to in-frame clones and leaves out a portion. The sample lists 2,500,000 or so clones, over 85% occurring once. The study, taken as a whole, reports: Compared with memory subsets, naive subsets generally had larger estimated richness. The naive CD4 repertoires of a handful of donors were compared, and approximately 4.7% of clonotypes were shared.

Germline V CDR1 and CDR2: MNHNY, SVGAGI (reference sequence). The CDR3 totals 13 residues. V dropped 11 bases and J dropped 7 bases, with 21 bases sitting between them. The chain carries TRBV6-6 and TRBJ2-7, with a weak D call TRBD2 (6 bases). The clonotype comes from a man between 18 and 35 years old in good health. Some clones in this sample may be carry-over from other donors' samples. Sequenced sample: naive CD4+ T cells from PBMCs. Subset: CD45RA+ positively selected. CDR3 region: CASERDSVGEQYF. The CDR3 nucleotides are TGTGCCTCTGAAAGGGACTCCGTAGGAGAGCAGTACTTC.